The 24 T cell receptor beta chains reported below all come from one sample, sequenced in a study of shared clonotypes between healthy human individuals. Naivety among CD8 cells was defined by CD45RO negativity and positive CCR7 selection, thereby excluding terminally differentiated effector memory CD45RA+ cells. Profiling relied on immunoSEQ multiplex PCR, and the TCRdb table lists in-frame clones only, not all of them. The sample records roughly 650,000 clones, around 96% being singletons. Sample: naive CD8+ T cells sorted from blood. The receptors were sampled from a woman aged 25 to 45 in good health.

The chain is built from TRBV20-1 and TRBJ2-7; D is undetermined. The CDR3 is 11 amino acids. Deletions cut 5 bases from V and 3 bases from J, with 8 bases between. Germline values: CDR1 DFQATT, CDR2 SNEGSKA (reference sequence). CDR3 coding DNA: TGCAGTGCTCCCACGGTCTACGAGCAGTACTTC. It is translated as CSAPTVYEQYF.

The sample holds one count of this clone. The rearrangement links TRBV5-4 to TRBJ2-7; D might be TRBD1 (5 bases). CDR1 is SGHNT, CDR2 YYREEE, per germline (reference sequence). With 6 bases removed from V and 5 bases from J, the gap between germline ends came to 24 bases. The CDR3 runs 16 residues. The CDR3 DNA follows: TGTGCCAGCACTACAGACAGCTGGAGACAGTCAAACGAGCAGTACTTC. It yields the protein CASTTDSWRQSNEQYF.

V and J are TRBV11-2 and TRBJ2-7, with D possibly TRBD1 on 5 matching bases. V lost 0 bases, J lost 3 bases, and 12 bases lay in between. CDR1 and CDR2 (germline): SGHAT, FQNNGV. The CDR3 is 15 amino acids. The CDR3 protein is CASSLDLQESYEQYF. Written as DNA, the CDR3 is TGTGCCAGCAGCTTAGATCTACAGGAAAGCTACGAGCAGTACTTC.

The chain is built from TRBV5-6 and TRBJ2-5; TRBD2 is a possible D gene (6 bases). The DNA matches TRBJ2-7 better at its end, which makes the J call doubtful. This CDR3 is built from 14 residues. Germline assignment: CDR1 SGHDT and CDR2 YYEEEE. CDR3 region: CASSLGGTAYEQYF. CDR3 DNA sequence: TGTGCCAGCAGCTTGGGCGGGACTGCCTACGAGCAGTACTTC.

The CDR3 reads CASSQEGSNPSTDTQYF. In DNA, the CDR3 is TGCGCCAGCAGCCAAGAGGGGAGTAATCCCAGCACAGATACGCAGTATTTT. The chain has TRBV4-1 and TRBJ2-3, with D maybe TRBD2 (5 bases). V was trimmed by 0 bases and J by 0 bases, leaving 13 bases between them. The length of the CDR3 is 17 residues. Germline-derived CDR1 and CDR2 are MGHRA and YSYEKL.

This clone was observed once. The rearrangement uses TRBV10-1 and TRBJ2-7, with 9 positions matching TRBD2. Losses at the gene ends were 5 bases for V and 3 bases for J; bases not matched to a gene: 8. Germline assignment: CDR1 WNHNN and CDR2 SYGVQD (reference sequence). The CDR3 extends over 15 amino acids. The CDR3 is CASSSQGAGGYEQYF. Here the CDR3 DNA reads TGCGCCAGCAGTTCTCAGGGAGCGGGAGGCTACGAGCAGTACTTC.

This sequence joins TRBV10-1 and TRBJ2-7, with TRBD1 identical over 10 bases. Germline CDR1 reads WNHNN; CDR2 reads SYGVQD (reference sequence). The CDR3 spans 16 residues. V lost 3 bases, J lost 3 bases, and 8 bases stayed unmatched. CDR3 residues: CASSDPGTGALYEQYF. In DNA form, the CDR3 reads TGCGCCAGCAGTGACCCCGGGACAGGGGCACTCTACGAGCAGTACTTC.

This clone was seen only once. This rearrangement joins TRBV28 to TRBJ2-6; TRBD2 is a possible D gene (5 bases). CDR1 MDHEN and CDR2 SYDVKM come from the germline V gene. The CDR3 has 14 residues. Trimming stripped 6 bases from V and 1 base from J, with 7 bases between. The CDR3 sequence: CASRRESGANVLTF. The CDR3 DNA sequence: TGTGCCAGCAGAAGGGAGTCTGGGGCCAACGTCCTGACTTTC.

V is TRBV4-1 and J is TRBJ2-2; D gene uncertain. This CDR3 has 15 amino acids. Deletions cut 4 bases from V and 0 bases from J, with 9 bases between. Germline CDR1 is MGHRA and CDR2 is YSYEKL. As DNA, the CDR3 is TGCGCCAGCAGCCTCCACCGGGCGAACACCGGGGAGCTGTTTTTT. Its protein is CASSLHRANTGELFF.

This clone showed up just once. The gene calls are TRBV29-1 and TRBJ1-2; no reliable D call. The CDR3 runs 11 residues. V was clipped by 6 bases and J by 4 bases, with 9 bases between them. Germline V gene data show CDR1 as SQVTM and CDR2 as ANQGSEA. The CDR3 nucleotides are TGCAGCGTAGGGTCCGGCTATGGCTACACCTTC. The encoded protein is CSVGSGYGYTF.

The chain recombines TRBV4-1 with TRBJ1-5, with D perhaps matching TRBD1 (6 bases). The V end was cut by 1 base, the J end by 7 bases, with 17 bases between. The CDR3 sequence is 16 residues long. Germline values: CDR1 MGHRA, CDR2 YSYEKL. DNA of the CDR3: TGCGCCAGCAGCCAAGTCTTTTGGGGGGGCAGCCAGCCCCAGCATTTT. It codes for CASSQVFWGGSQPQHF.

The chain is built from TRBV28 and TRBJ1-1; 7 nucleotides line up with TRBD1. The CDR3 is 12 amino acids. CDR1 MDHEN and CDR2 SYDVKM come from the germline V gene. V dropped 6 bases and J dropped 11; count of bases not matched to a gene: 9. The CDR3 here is CASSQGQLHAFF. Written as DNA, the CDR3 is TGTGCCAGCAGCCAGGGACAGCTACACGCTTTCTTT. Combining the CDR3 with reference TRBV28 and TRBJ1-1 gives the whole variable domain DVKVTQSSRYLVKRTGEKVFLECVQDMDHENMFWYRQDPGLGLRLIYFSYDVKMKEKGDIPEGYSVSREKKERFSLILESASTNQTSMYLCASSQGQLHAFFGQGTRLTVV.

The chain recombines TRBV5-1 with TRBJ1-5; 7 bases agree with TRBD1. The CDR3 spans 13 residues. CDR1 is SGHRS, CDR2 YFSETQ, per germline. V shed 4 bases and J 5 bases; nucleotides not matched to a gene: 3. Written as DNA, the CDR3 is TGCGCCAGCAGCCGAGGGGGCGATCAGCCCCAGCATTTT. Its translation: CASSRGGDQPQHF.

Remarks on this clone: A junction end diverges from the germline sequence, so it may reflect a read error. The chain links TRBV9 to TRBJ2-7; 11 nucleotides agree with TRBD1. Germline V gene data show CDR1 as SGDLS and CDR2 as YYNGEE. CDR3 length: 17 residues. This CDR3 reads CASSLSPRTGGSNEQYF. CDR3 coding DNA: TGTGCCAGCAGCTTATCACCCCGGACAGGGGGCTCCAACGAGCAGTACTTC. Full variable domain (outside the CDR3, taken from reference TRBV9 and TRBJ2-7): DSGVTQTPKHLITATGQRVTLRCSPRSGDLSVYWYQQSLDQGLQFLIQYYNGEERAKGNILERFSAQQFPDLHSELNLSSLELGDSALYFCASSLSPRTGGSNEQYFGPGTRLTVT.

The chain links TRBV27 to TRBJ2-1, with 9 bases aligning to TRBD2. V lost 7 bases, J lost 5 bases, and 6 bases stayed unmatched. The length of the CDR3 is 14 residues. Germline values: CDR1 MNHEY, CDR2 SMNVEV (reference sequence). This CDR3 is CASIAGGPNNEQFF. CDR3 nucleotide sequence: TGTGCCAGCATCGCGGGAGGGCCCAACAATGAGCAGTTCTTC.

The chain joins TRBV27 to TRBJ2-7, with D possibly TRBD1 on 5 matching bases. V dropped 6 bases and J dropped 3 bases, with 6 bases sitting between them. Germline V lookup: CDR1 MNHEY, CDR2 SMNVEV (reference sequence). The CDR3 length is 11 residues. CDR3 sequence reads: CASSTGYEQYF. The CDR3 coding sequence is TGTGCCAGCAGCACAGGCTACGAGCAGTACTTC.

CDR3 sequence: CASSPRDLQETQYF. The CDR3 DNA sequence: TGCGCCAGCAGCCCTCGAGACTTGCAAGAGACCCAGTACTTC. V and J are TRBV4-1 and TRBJ2-5; no definite D call. CDR1 MGHRA and CDR2 YSYEKL come from the germline V gene. The CDR3 has 14 amino acids. Between the trimmed V and J ends, which lost 4 bases and 2 bases, there was a span of 11 bases.

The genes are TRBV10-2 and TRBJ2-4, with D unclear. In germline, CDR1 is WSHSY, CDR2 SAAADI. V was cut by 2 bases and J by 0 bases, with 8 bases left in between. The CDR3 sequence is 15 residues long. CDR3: CASSEGLVAKNIQYF. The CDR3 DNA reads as TGCGCCAGCAGTGAGGGCCTGGTAGCCAAAAACATTCAGTACTTC.

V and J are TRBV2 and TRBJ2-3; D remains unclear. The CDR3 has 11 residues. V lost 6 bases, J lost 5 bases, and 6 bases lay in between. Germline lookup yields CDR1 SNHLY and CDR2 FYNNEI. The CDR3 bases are TGTGCCAGCAGGCCTGGAGATACGCAGTATTTT. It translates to CASRPGDTQYF.

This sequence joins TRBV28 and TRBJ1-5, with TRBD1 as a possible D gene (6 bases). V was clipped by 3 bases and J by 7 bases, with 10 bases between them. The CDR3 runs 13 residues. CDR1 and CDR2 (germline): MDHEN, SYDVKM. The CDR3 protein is CASSLGGPQPQHF. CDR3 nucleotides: TGTGCCAGCAGTTTGGGGGGGCCACAGCCCCAGCATTTT. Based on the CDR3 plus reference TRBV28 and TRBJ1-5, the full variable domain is DVKVTQSSRYLVKRTGEKVFLECVQDMDHENMFWYRQDPGLGLRLIYFSYDVKMKEKGDIPEGYSVSREKKERFSLILESASTNQTSMYLCASSLGGPQPQHFGDGTRLSIL.

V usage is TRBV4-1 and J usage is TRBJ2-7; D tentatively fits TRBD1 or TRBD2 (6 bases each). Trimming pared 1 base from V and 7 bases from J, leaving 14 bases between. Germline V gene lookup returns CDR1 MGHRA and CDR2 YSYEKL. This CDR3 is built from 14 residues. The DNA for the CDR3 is TGCGCCAGCAGCCAAGTACGGGGGACACTTGAGCAGTACTTC. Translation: CASSQVRGTLEQYF.

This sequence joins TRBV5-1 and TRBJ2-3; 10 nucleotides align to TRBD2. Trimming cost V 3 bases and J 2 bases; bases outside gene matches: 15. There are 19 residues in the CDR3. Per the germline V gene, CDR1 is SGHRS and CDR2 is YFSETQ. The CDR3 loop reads CASSWENAGLADVTDTQYF. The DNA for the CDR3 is TGCGCCAGCAGCTGGGAAAATGCCGGACTAGCGGACGTCACAGATACGCAGTATTTT.

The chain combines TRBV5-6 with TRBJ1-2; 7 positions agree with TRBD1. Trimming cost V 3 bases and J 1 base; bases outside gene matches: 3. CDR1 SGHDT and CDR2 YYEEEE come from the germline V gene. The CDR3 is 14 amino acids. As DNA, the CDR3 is TGTGCCAGCAGCTGGGGACAGCTTAACTATGGCTACACCTTC. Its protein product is CASSWGQLNYGYTF.

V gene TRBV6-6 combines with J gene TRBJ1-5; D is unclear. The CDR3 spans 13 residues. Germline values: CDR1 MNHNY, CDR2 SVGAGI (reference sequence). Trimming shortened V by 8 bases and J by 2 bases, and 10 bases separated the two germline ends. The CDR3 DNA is TGTGCCAGCGATTTGGCAGGCAATCAGCCCCAGCATTTT. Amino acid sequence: CASDLAGNQPQHF.